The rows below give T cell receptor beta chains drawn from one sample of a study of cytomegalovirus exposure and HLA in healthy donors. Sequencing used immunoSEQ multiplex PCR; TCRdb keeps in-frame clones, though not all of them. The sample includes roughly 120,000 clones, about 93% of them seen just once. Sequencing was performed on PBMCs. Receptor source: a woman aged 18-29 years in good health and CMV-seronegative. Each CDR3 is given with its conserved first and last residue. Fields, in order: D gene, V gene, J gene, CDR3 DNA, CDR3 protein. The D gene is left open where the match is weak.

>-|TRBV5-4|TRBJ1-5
TGTGCCAGCAGCTCAGGACCGGGACTCCTTAGCAATCAGCCCCAGCATTTT
CASSSGPGLLSNQPQHF
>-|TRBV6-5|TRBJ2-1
TGTGCCAGCAGTTATGGAGCTAGGAATGAGCAGTTCTTC
CASSYGARNEQFF
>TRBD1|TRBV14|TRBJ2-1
TGTGCCAGCAGCGGAGCCGGGACAGCGGTTAGCAATGAGCAGTTCTTC
CASSGAGTAVSNEQFF
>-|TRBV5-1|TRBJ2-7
TGCGCCAGCAGCTCGACAGGAGGAATCTACGAGCAGTACTTC
CASSSTGGIYEQYF
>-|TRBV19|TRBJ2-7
TGTGCCAGTAGTATTGGACAGTCCTACGAGCAGTACTTC
CASSIGQSYEQYF
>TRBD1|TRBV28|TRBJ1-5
TGTGCCAGCAGTTTCTCACAGGGGGCGTTGGGCAATCAGCCCCAGCATTTT
CASSFSQGALGNQPQHF
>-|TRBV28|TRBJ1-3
TGTGCCAGCAGTTTGTCGGACTTTTCCATATATTTT
CASSLSDFSIYF
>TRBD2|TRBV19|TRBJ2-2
TGTGCCAGTAGAAGCGGGGGGGCGAACACCGGGGAGCTGTTTTTT
CASRSGGANTGELFF
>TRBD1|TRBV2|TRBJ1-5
TGTGCCAGCAGTGAGCAGGGGGACAATCAGCCCCAGCATTTT
CASSEQGDNQPQHF
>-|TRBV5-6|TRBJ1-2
TGTGCCAGCAGCCCCTTTCGTACGGATGGCTACACCTTC
CASSPFRTDGYTF
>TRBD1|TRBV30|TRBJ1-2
TGTGCCTGGAGCCCCAGGGGGAATGGCTACACCTTC
CAWSPRGNGYTF
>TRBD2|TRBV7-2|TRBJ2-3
TGTGCCAGCAAGGTAGCGGGGGCAGATACGCAGTATTTT
CASKVAGADTQYF
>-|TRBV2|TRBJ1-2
TGTGCCAGCAGTGCCCTTCAAGGACAGAAAAACTATGGCTACACCTTC
CASSALQGQKNYGYTF
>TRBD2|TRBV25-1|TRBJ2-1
TGTGCCAGCAGTGCTAGCGGGAGTTTCTACAATGAGCAGTTCTTC
CASSASGSFYNEQFF
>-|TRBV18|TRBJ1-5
TGTGCCAGCTCCCCTAATGGACAGACTAGCAATCAGCCCCAGCATTTT
CASSPNGQTSNQPQHF
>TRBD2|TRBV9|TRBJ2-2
TGTGCCAGCAGCCGCGTGGTAGCGGGGGGGTTTGCCGCCGGGGAGCTGTTTTTT
CASSRVVAGGFAAGELFF
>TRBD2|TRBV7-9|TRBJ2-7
TGTGCCAGCAGCTCTGATTCTAGCGGGAGTCCCTACGAGCAGTACTTC
CASSSDSSGSPYEQYF
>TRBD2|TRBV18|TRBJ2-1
TGTGCCAGCTCACCAGGACTAGCGGGGAACAATGAGCAGTTCTTC
CASSPGLAGNNEQFF
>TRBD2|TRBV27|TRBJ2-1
TGTGCCAGTAGCGGGATCCCCTACAATGAGCAGTTCTTC
CASSGIPYNEQFF
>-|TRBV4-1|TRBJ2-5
TGCGCCAGCAGCCAGTTCGGGGGAGATGGGGAGACCCAGTACTTC
CASSQFGGDGETQYF
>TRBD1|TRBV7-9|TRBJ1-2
TGTGCCAGCAGCTGGTTACAGGGGGACTATGGCTACACCTTC
CASSWLQGDYGYTF
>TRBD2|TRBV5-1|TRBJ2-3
TGCGCCAGCAGCTACCAATTAGCGGGAGGGATAGCAGATACGCAGTATTTT
CASSYQLAGGIADTQYF
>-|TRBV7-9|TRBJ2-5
TGTGCCAGCAGCTTGACACCTTACCAAGAGACCCAGTACTTC
CASSLTPYQETQYF
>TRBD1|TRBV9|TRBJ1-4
TGTGCCAGCAGTGCGTGGGGACAGAATGAAAAACTGTTTTTT
CASSAWGQNEKLFF
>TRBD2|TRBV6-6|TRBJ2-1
TGTGCCAGCTGCTGGGCGACTAGCGGTTCTCTCAATGAGCAGTTCTTC
CASCWATSGSLNEQFF
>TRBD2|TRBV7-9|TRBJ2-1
TGTGCCAGCCGGGAGGGCAATGAGCAGTTCTTC
CASREGNEQFF
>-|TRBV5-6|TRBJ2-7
TGTGCCAGCAGCCTGCATGAGTCCTACGAGCAGTACTTC
CASSLHESYEQYF
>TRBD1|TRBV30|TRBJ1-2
TGTGCCTGGTCGCAGGGGGTCTGGGGCTACACCTTC
CAWSQGVWGYTF
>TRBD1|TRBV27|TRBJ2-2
TGTGCCAGCAAAAGACAGACCCGGGACAGGGGCCTCAATCAGCCAAACACCGGGGAGCTGTTTTTT
CASKRQTRDRGLNQPNTGELFF